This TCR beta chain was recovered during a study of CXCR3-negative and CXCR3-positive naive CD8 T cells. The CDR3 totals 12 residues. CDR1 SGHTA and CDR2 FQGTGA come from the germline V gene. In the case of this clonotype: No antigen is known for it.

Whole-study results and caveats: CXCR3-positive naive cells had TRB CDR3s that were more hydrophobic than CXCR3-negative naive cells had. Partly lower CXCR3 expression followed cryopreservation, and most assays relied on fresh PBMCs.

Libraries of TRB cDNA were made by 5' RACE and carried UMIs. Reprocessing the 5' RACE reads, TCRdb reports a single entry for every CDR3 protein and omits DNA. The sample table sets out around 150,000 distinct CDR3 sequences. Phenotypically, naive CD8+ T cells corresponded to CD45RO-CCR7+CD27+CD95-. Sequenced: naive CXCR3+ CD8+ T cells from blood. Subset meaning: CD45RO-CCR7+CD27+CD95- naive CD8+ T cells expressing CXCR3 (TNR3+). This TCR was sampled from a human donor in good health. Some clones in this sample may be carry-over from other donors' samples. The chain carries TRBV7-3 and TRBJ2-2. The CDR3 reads CASSPNSGELFF. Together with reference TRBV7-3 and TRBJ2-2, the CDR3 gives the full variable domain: GAGVSQTPSNKVTEKGKYVELRCDPISGHTALYWYRQSLGQGPEFLIYFQGTGAADDSGLPNDRFFAVRPEGSVSTLKIQRTERGDSAVYLCASSPNSGELFFGEGSRLTVL.